This T cell receptor (beta chain) was found in a study of Ad26.COV2.S vaccination and SARS-CoV-2 variants. This CDR3 spans 16 amino acids. Trimming cost V 1 base and J 4 bases; bases outside gene matches: 10. Germline CDR1 SGDLS, CDR2 YYNGEE. Sequencing was performed with immunoSEQ multiplex PCR; in TCRdb, only in-frame clones are kept and a portion is missing. The sample lists about 350,000 clones, about 87% seen once, with 6.4% in the top ten. Treatment reported: around 19 received Ad26.COV2.S at low or high dose, single or two shots; 5 received placebo; per-sample allocation not given. Day 63 after the first vaccine or placebo injection was the time point for sampling.

This specimen consisted of peripheral blood, obtained in a trial of Ad26.COV2.S vaccine versus placebo. This TCR derives from a person between 18 and 65 years old who received the Ad26.COV2.S COVID-19 vaccine or a placebo. V and J are TRBV9 and TRBJ2-5, with 7 bases aligning to TRBD2. The CDR3 reads CASSVTSWGTIETQYF. CDR3 DNA sequence: TGTGCCAGCAGCGTAACTTCCTGGGGGACTATAGAGACCCAGTACTTC.